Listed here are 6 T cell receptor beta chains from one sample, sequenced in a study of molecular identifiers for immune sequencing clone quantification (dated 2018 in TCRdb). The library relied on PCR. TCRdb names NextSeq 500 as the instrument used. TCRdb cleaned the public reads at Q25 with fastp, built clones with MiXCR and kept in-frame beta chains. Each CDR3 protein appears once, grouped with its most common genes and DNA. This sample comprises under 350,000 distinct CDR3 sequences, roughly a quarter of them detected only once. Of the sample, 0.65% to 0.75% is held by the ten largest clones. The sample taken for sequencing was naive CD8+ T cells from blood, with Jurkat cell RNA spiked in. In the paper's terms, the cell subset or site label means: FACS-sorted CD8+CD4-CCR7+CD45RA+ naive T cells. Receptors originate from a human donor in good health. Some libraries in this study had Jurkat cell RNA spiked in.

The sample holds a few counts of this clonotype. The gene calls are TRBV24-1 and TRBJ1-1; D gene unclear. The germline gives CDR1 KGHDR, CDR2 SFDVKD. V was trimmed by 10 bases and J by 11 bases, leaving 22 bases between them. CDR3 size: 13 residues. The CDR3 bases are TGTGCCACGCGGCCGGCAGGAGGCTTTGAGGCTTTCTTT. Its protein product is CATRPAGGFEAFF.

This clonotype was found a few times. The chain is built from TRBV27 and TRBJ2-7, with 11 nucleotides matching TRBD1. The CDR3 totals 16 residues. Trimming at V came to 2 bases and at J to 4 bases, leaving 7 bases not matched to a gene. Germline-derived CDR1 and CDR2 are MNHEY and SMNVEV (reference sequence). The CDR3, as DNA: TGTGCCAGCAGTTTAGTGGGACAGGGGGTTAATTACGAGCAGTACTTC. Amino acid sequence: CASSLVGQGVNYEQYF.

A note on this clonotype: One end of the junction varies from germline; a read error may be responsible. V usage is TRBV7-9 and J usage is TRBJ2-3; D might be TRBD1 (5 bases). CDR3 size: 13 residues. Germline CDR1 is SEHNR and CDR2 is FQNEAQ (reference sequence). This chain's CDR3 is CASSLALTGTQYF. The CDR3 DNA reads TGTGCCAGCAGCTTAGCGCTCACAGGTACGCAGTATTTT. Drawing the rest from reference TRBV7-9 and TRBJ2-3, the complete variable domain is DTGVSQNPRHKITKRGQNVTFRCDPISEHNRLYWYRQTLGQGPEFLTYFQNEAQLEKSRLLSDRFSAERPKGSFSTLEIQRTEQGDSAMYLCASSLALTGTQYFGPGTRLTVL.

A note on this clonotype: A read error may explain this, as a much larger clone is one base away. The CDR3 reads CASSPSYGTGEQSYF. CDR3 DNA: TGTGCCAGCTCACCGTCGTACGGGACAGGGGAACAATCTTACTTT. The chain couples TRBV18 to TRBJ1-1; 10 bases line up with TRBD1. The CDR3 extends over 15 amino acids. The germline CDR1 and CDR2 sequences are KGHSH and LQKENI.

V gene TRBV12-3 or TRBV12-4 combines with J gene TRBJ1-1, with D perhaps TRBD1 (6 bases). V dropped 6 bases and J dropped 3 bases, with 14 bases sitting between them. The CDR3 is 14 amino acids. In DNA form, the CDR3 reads TGTGCCAGCAGCCTAGGGGGGGCTGACACTGAAGCTTTCTTT. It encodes CASSLGGADTEAFF.

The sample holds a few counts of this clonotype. The CDR3 loop reads CSVDYGTGGVGSSYEQYF. The CDR3, as DNA: TGCAGCGTTGACTACGGGACAGGGGGCGTCGGAAGCTCCTACGAGCAGTACTTC. V usage is TRBV29-1 and J usage is TRBJ2-7, with 12 nucleotides matching TRBD1. Germline V gene lookup returns CDR1 SQVTM and CDR2 ANQGSEA. After removal of 3 bases from V and 0 bases from J, the junction contained 12 bases not matched to a gene. This CDR3 is built from 18 residues.